This T cell receptor (beta chain) is from a study of blood T cell repertoires in COVID-19. V was clipped by 3 bases and J by 1 base, with 6 bases between them. The CDR3 is made up of 14 amino acids. The germline CDR1 and CDR2 sequences are SNHLY and FYNNEI. TCRdb's table, derived via immunoSEQ multiplex PCR, lists solely in-frame clones and lacks some. This table holds some 52,000 clones, approximately 84% found once. The sequencing sample was made of peripheral blood. This TCR was sampled from a human donor in a cohort sampled during active COVID-19. The chain links TRBV2 to TRBJ2-2, with a possible D match to TRBD2 (6 bases). The CDR3 sequence: CASSDGRNTGELFF. The CDR3 DNA reads TGTGCCAGCAGTGACGGGAGGAACACCGGGGAGCTGTTTTTT. Using reference TRBV2 and TRBJ2-2 for the parts outside the CDR3, the full variable domain is EPEVTQTPSHQVTQMGQEVILRCVPISNHLYFYWYRQILGQKVEFLVSFYNNEISEKSEIFDDQFSVERPDGSNFTLKIRSTKLEDSAMYFCASSDGRNTGELFFGEGSRLTVL.